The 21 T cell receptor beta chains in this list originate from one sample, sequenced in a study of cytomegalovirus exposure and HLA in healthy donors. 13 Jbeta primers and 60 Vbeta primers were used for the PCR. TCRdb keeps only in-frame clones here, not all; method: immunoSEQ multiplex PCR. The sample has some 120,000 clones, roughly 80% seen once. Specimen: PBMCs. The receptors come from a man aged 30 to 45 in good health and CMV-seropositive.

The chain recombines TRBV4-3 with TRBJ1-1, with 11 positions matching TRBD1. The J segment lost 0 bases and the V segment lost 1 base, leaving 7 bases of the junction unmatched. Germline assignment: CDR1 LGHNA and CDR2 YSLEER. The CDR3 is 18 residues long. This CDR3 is CASSQVGTGGFMNTEAFF. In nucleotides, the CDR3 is TGCGCCAGCAGCCAAGTAGGGACAGGGGGTTTCATGAACACTGAAGCTTTCTTT.

In nucleotides, the CDR3 is TGTGCCAGCAGCTTAGGGGGGGAGGGTGGTTGGGAGACCCAGTACTTC. Amino acid sequence: CASSLGGEGGWETQYF. The chain uses TRBV7-8 and TRBJ2-5; 7 nucleotides align to TRBD2. The CDR3 totals 16 residues. Germline V gene sequence: CDR1 SGHVS, CDR2 FQNEAQ. V trimming: 1 base; J trimming: 5 bases; junction bases outside the gene matches: 10. The entire variable domain, with the rest obtained from reference TRBV7-8 and TRBJ2-5, is as follows: GAGVSQSPRYKVAKRGQDVALRCDPISGHVSLFWYQQALGQGPEFLTYFQNEAQLDKSGLPSDRFFAERPEGSVSTLKIQRTQQEDSAVYLCASSLGGEGGWETQYFGPGTRLLVL.

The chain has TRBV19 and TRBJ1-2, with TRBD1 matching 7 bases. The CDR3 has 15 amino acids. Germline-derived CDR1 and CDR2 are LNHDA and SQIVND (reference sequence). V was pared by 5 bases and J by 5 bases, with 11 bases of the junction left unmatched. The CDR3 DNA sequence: TGTGCCAGTAGTGCCTCTTTCGGGACAGTTTATGGCTACACCTTC. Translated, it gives CASSASFGTVYGYTF.

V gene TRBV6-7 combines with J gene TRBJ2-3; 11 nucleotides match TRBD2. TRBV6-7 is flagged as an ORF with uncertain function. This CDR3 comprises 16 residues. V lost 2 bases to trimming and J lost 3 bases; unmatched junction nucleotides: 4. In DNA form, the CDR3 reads TGTGCCAGCAGTTACCATTTAGCGGGGGGGACAGATACGCAGTATTTT. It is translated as CASSYHLAGGTDTQYF.

CDR3 loop: CASSFGTSDYNEQFF. The CDR3 DNA follows: TGCGCCAGCAGTTTCGGGACTAGCGACTACAATGAGCAGTTCTTC. The chain uses TRBV4-3 and TRBJ2-1; 10 bases are a match to TRBD2. This CDR3 has 15 residues. Per germline, CDR1 LGHNA and CDR2 YSLEER. J lost 3 bases, V lost 6 bases, and 5 bases had no gene match.

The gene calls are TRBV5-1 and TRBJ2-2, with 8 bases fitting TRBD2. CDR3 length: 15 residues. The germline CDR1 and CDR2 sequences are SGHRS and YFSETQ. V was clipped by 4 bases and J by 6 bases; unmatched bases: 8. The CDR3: CASSGSGMIAGELFF. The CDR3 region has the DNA TGCGCCAGCAGCGGTAGCGGGATGATTGCCGGGGAGCTGTTTTTT.

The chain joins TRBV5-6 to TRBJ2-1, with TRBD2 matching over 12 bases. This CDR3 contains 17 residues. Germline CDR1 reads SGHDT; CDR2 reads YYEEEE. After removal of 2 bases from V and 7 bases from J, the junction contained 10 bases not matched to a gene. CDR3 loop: CASSLFPSGRAGNEQFF. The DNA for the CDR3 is TGTGCCAGCAGCTTATTCCCTAGCGGGAGGGCCGGGAATGAGCAGTTCTTC. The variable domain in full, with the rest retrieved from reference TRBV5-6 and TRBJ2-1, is DAGVTQSPTHLIKTRGQQVTLRCSPKSGHDTVSWYQQALGQGPQFIFQYYEEEERQRGNFPDRFSGHQFPNYSSELNVNALLLGDSALYLCASSLFPSGRAGNEQFFGPGTRLTVL.

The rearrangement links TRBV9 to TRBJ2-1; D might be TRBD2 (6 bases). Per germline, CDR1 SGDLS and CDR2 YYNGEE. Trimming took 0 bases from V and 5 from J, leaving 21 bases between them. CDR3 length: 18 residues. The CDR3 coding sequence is TGTGCCAGCAGCGTAGAGGGGTGGATGGGCGGGAAAAACAATGAGCAGTTCTTC. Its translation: CASSVEGWMGGKNNEQFF. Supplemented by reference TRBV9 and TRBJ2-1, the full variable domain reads DSGVTQTPKHLITATGQRVTLRCSPRSGDLSVYWYQQSLDQGLQFLIQYYNGEERAKGNILERFSAQQFPDLHSELNLSSLELGDSALYFCASSVEGWMGGKNNEQFFGPGTRLTVL.

The CDR3 DNA is TGTGCCAGCAGCTCCGGGACGGGAGCCCCCTATGAGCAGTTCTTC. Encoded protein: CASSSGTGAPYEQFF. This chain links TRBV6-1 with TRBJ2-1, with D perhaps TRBD2 (6 bases). The V gene lost 6 bases and the J gene lost 8 bases, with 20 bases spanning the gap. Germline loops: CDR1 MNHNS, CDR2 SASEGT. The CDR3 is 15 amino acids.

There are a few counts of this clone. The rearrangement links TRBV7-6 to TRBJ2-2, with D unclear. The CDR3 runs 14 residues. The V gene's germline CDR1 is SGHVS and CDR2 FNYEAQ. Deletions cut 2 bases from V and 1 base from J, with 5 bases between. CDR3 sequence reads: CASSLSQNTGELFF. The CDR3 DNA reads TGTGCCAGCAGCTTATCCCAGAACACCGGGGAGCTGTTTTTT.

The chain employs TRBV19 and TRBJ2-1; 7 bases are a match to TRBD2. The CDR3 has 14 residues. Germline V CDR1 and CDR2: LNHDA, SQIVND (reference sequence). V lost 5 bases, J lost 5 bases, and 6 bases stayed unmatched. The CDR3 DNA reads TGTGCCAGTAGTTGGGGTAGCGGGCACAATGAGCAGTTCTTC. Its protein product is CASSWGSGHNEQFF.

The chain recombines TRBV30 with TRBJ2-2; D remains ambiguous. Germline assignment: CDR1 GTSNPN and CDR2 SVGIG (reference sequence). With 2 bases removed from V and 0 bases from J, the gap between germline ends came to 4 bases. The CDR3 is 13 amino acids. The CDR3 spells CAWSRTNTGELFF. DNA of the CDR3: TGTGCCTGGAGTCGTACGAACACCGGGGAGCTGTTTTTT.

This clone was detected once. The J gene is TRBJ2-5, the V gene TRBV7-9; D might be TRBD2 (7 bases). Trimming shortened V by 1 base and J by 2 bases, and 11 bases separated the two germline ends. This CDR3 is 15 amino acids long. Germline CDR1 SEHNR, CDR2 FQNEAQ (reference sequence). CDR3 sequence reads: CASSLGGGAQETQYF. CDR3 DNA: TGTGCCAGCAGCTTAGGAGGGGGGGCGCAAGAGACCCAGTACTTC.

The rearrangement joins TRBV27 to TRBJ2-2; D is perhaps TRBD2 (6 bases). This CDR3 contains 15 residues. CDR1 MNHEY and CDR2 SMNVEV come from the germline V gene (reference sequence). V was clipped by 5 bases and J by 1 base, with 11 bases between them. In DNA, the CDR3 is TGTGCCAGCAGTCCCCTTAGCGGGAACACCGGGGAGCTGTTTTTT. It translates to CASSPLSGNTGELFF.

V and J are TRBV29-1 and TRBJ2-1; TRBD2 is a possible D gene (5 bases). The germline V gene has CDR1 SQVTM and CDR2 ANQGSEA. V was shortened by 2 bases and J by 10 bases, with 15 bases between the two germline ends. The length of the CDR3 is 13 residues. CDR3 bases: TGCAGCGTTGAACCGGACTTGGGAGACGAGCAGTTCTTC. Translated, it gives CSVEPDLGDEQFF.

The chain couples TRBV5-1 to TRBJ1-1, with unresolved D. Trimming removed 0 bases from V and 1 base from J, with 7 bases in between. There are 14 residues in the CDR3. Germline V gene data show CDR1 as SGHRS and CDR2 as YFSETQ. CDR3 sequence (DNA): TGCGCCAGCAGCTTGGGGGCGGGGAACACTGAAGCTTTCTTT. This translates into CASSLGAGNTEAFF.

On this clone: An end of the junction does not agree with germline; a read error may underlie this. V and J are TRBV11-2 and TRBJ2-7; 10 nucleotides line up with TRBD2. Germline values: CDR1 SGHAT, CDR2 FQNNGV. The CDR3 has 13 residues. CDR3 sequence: CASSLDPQAGGDF. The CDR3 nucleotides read TGTGCCAGCAGCTTAGATCCCCAAGCGGGAGGGGACTTC.

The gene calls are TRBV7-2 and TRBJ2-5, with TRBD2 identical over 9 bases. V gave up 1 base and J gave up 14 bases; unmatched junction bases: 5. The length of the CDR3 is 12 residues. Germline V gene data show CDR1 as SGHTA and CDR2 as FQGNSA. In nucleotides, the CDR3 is TGTGCCAGCAGCTTAGGGACTAGCGACCCCTACTTC. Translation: CASSLGTSDPYF. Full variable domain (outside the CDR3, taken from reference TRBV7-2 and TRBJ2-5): GAGVSQSPSNKVTEKGKDVELRCDPISGHTALYWYRQSLGQGLEFLIYFQGNSAPDKSGLPSDRFSAERTGGSVSTLTIQRTQQEDSAVYLCASSLGTSDPYFGPGTRLLVL.

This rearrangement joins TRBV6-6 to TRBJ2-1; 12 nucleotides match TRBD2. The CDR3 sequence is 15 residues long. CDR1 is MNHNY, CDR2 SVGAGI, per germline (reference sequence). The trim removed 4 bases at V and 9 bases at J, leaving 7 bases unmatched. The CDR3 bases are TGTGCCAGCAGTTTTGCTAGCGGGAGGGCCAGTGAGCAGTTCTTC. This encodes CASSFASGRASEQFF.

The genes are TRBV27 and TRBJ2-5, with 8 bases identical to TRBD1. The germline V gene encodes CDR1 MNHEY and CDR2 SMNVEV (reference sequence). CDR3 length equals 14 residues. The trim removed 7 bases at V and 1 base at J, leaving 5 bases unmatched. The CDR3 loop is CASKWDRTQETQYF. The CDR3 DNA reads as TGTGCCAGCAAGTGGGACAGGACCCAAGAGACCCAGTACTTC.

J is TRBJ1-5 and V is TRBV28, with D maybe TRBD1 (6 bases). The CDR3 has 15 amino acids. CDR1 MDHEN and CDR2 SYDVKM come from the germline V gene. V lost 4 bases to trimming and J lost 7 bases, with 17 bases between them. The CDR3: CASSSGSGGGQPQHF. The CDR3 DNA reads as TGTGCCAGCAGTTCTGGGTCGGGGGGCGGGCAGCCCCAGCATTTT. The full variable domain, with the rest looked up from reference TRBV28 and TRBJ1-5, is DVKVTQSSRYLVKRTGEKVFLECVQDMDHENMFWYRQDPGLGLRLIYFSYDVKMKEKGDIPEGYSVSREKKERFSLILESASTNQTSMYLCASSSGSGGGQPQHFGDGTRLSIL.